This T cell receptor (beta chain) emerged from a study of cytomegalovirus exposure and HLA in healthy donors. About the research overall: Both the roughly 120 validation repertoires and the 600 to 750 first-cohort repertoires used the same platform, as reported by a later analysis.

Clones were sequenced by immunoSEQ multiplex PCR, and TCRdb holds only the in-frame ones, with some missing. The table records more than 110,000 clones, around four fifths of them present only once. With 6 bases clipped from V and 1 base from J, the junction kept 3 bases outside the gene matches. Germline V gives CDR1 KGHSH, CDR2 LQKENI. The CDR3 loop spans 14 amino acids. This sequence joins TRBV18 and TRBJ1-1, with 9 positions matching TRBD1. This receptor was identified in a woman aged 25 to 45 in good health and CMV-seronegative. The sequencing input was PBMCs. CDR3 in amino acids: CASSTGQGNTEAFF. Here the CDR3 DNA reads TGTGCCAGCTCGACGGGACAGGGGAACACTGAAGCTTTCTTT.